Listed here are 11 T cell receptor beta chains from one sample, sequenced in a study of T cells in Graves' hyperthyroidism and ophthalmopathy. Amplified regions were TCR beta CDR3 sequences from RNA transcripts. HTBI primers were employed in a first-round RT-PCR of the TCR CDR3. MiXCR, applied by TCRdb to the multiplex PCR reads, yields one record per CDR3 protein. Here the sample spans more than 500,000 distinct CDR3 sequences, 12% to 15% being singletons. Sequenced material: blood. These receptors were obtained from a middle-aged woman with Graves' hyperthyroidism.

The chain links TRBV12-3 or TRBV12-4 to TRBJ2-1, with 7 bases fitting TRBD2. V was pared by 5 bases and J by 0 bases, with 7 bases of the junction left unmatched. There are 16 residues in the CDR3. CDR3 sequence: CASSGGDFSSYNEQFF. In DNA, the CDR3 is TGTGCCAGCAGTGGGGGGGACTTCAGCTCCTACAATGAGCAGTTCTTC.

This clonotype was counted many times. The rearrangement joins TRBV5-6 to TRBJ2-1; 8 nucleotides agree with TRBD1. This CDR3 contains 14 residues. From germline, CDR1 is SGHDT and CDR2 YYEEEE. J was trimmed by 6 bases and V by 1 base; bases with no gene match: 3. The CDR3: CASSLTGQGNEQFF. In DNA, the CDR3 is TGTGCCAGCAGCTTGACTGGACAGGGCAATGAGCAGTTCTTC. The full variable domain, completed using reference TRBV5-6 and TRBJ2-1, is DAGVTQSPTHLIKTRGQQVTLRCSPKSGHDTVSWYQQALGQGPQFIFQYYEEEERQRGNFPDRFSGHQFPNYSSELNVNALLLGDSALYLCASSLTGQGNEQFFGPGTRLTVL.

This clonotype was found a few times. The V call is TRBV20-1, the J call TRBJ2-5, with D possibly matching TRBD2 (6 bases). Germline CDR1 reads DFQATT; CDR2 reads SNEGSKA (reference sequence). Trimming removed 0 bases from V and 1 base from J, with 12 bases in between. The CDR3 is 15 residues long. CDR3 in DNA: TGCAGTGCTAGAGATGGGGGGAGAATCCAAGAGACCCAGTACTTC. Its protein product is CSARDGGRIQETQYF.

V and J are TRBV18 and TRBJ1-4; D is unresolved. Germline CDR1 KGHSH, CDR2 LQKENI. This CDR3 spans 14 amino acids. V lost 0 bases and J lost 4, with 6 bases in between. CDR3 bases: TGTGCCAGCTCACCACCGTCAAATAATGAAAAACTGTTTTTT. It codes for CASSPPSNNEKLFF. The whole variable domain, filled in from reference TRBV18 and TRBJ1-4, reads NAGVMQNPRHLVRRRGQEARLRCSPMKGHSHVYWYRQLPEEGLKFMVYLQKENIIDESGMPKERFSAEFPKEGPSILRIQQVVRGDSAAYFCASSPPSNNEKLFFGSGTQLSVL.

Regarding this clonotype: The germline gene is not matched at one end of the junction; a read error may be the cause. The chain is built from TRBV5-1 and TRBJ1-2, with D unresolved. Germline values: CDR1 SGHRS, CDR2 YFSETQ. The CDR3 is made up of 14 amino acids. CDR3 bases: TGCGCCGGCAGCTTGGATGGAGGGAACTATGGCTACACCTTC. This sequence encodes CAGSLDGGNYGYTF.

This clonotype was seen repeatedly, ten times or more. The chain uses TRBV3-1 and TRBJ2-2; 8 bases agree with TRBD1. CDR1 is LGHDT, CDR2 YNNKEL, per germline (reference sequence). CDR3 length equals 13 residues. Unmatched junction bases numbered 3, after V lost 4 bases and J lost 8 bases. CDR3 in DNA: TGTGCCAGCAGCCGGACAGGGATGGGGGAGCTGTTTTTT. Translation: CASSRTGMGELFF.

This clonotype has at least ten counts. The J gene is TRBJ1-1, the V gene TRBV28, with TRBD1 matching 7 bases. V shed 5 bases and J 4 bases; nucleotides not matched to a gene: 7. The CDR3 runs 14 residues. CDR1 and CDR2 from the germline V gene are MDHEN and SYDVKM. This CDR3 reads CASSSRGLGTEAFF. CDR3 sequence (DNA): TGTGCCAGCAGTAGCAGGGGGTTAGGCACTGAAGCTTTCTTT.

This clonotype has more than one count but fewer than ten. V gene TRBV20-1 combines with J gene TRBJ1-5; 9 bases align to TRBD1. The CDR3 length is 14 residues. The J segment lost 5 bases and the V segment lost 2 bases, leaving 4 bases of the junction unmatched. Germline values: CDR1 DFQATT, CDR2 SNEGSKA (reference sequence). The CDR3 spells CSARTGGIHQPQHF. The CDR3 coding sequence is TGCAGTGCTAGAACAGGGGGCATACATCAGCCCCAGCATTTT.

This clonotype was recorded many times. The chain is built from TRBV28 and TRBJ2-2, with D possibly TRBD1 on 5 matching bases. Looked up from germline, CDR1 is MDHEN and CDR2 is SYDVKM. Trimming shortened V by 8 bases and J by 5 bases, and 12 bases separated the two germline ends. The CDR3 consists of 13 residues. Here the CDR3 DNA reads TGTGCCAGCCCCAGGGTGGGGACCGGGGAGCTGTTTTTT. Its translation: CASPRVGTGELFF.

This clonotype appeared many times. The V and J genes are TRBV28 and TRBJ2-7; TRBD2 agrees at 13 bases. Per germline, CDR1 MDHEN and CDR2 SYDVKM. CDR3 length: 16 amino acids. J was trimmed by 9 bases and V by 5 bases; bases with no gene match: 13. The CDR3 DNA is TGTGCCAGCAGTCGGGACTCCGGGACTAGCGGGACGGGGCAGTACTTC. Translating it yields CASSRDSGTSGTGQYF.

Remarks on this clonotype: This may stem from a read error, because a much larger clone lies one nucleotide away. V gene TRBV27 combines with J gene TRBJ1-6, with D perhaps TRBD1 (5 bases). The CDR3 totals 16 residues. The V end was cut by 4 bases, the J end by 7 bases, with 17 bases between. Germline CDR1 reads MNHEY; CDR2 reads SMNVEV (reference sequence). This CDR3 is CASSSLQGSLNSPLHF. The CDR3 region has the DNA TGTGCCAGCAGTTCCCTTCAGGGATCTCTCAATTCACCCCTCCACTTT.